The TCR beta chain under discussion was sequenced for a study of blood T cell repertoires in COVID-19. The CDR3 runs to 13 residues. Germline V CDR1 and CDR2: SGHNT, YYREEE (reference sequence). Trimming stripped 3 bases from V and 1 base from J, with 7 bases between. Repertoires were generated with immunoSEQ multiplex PCR, while TCRdb's copy carries only in-frame clones and drops some. The sample records 250,000 to 300,000 clones, approximately 86% being singletons. The origin of this receptor is a young man with active or convalescent COVID-19. The source material was peripheral blood. The chain links TRBV5-4 to TRBJ1-1; D unclear. The CDR3 spells CASSSHGNTEAFF. The CDR3 region has the DNA TGTGCCAGCAGCTCTCACGGGAACACTGAAGCTTTCTTT.